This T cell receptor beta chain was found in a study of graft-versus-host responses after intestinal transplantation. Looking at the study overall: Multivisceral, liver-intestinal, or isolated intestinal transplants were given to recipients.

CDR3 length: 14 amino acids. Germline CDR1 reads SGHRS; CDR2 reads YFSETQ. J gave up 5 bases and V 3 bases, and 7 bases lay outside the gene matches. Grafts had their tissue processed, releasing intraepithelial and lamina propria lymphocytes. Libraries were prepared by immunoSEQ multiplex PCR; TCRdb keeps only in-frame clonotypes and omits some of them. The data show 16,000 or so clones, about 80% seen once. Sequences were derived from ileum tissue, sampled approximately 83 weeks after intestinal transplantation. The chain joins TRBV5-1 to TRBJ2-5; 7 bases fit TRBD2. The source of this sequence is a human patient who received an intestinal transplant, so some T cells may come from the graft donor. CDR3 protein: CASSSGPGRETQYF. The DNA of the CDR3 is TGCGCCAGCAGCTCGGGCCCCGGGAGGGAGACCCAGTACTTC.